This T cell receptor (beta chain) was observed in a study of T-cell reconstitution after alpha-beta-depleted transplantation in children. As it was prepared, the TCRbeta library received unique molecular identifiers. TCRdb used MiXCR to reprocess the PCR reads, holding one entry per CDR3 protein. The repertoire consists of approximately 630,000 distinct CDR3 sequences, with around 12% occurring once and the leading ten covering around 0.76%. Study results and caveats: Hyperexpanded clones declined; after one year, newly produced T cells mostly supplied diversity. Several hundred expanded graft clones reportedly were the source of alpha-beta T cells about two months after transplant.

Details on this clonotype: Its antigen remains unidentified.

Germline V CDR1 and CDR2: MDHEN, SYDVKM. There are 14 residues in the CDR3. The trim removed 6 bases at V and 0 bases at J, leaving 2 bases unmatched. This rearrangement joins TRBV28 to TRBJ2-7, with 10 nucleotides matching TRBD1. The sequencing here drew on PBMCs, taken before TCRalphabeta/CD19-depleted stem cell transplant. The clonotype was recovered from a girl aged 2-10 years with congenital amegakaryocytic thrombocytopenia, due to receive a stem cell transplant. CDR3 protein: CASRRTGGSYEQYF. In nucleotides, the CDR3 is TGTGCCAGCAGACGGACAGGGGGCTCCTACGAGCAGTACTTC. Full variable domain (remainder filled in from reference TRBV28 and TRBJ2-7): DVKVTQSSRYLVKRTGEKVFLECVQDMDHENMFWYRQDPGLGLRLIYFSYDVKMKEKGDIPEGYSVSREKKERFSLILESASTNQTSMYLCASRRTGGSYEQYFGPGTRLTVT.